One and the same sample provided the 4 T cell receptor beta chains below, sequenced in a study of shared clonotypes between healthy human individuals. Produced via immunoSEQ multiplex PCR; TCRdb's table is partial and in-frame only. The table records a few million clones, around 93% of them present only once. Sequencing was performed on naive CD4+ T cells from PBMCs. The subset is: CD45RA+ positively selected. The receptors come from a man aged 18 to 29 in good health. Some clones in this sample may be carry-over from other donors' samples.

CDR3 sequence: CASSVYSGELFF. The CDR3 DNA sequence: TGTGCCAGCAGCGTATATTCCGGGGAGCTGTTTTTT. The V call is TRBV7-3, the J call TRBJ2-2; D unclear. CDR3 length: 12 residues. Per germline, CDR1 SGHTA and CDR2 FQGTGA. V lost 5 bases and J lost 6, with 7 bases in between.

The chain links TRBV5-1 to TRBJ2-1; the D is unclear. This CDR3 comprises 11 residues. Trimming removed 3 bases from V and 6 bases from J, with 4 bases in between. Germline V CDR1 and CDR2: SGHRS, YFSETQ. CDR3 nucleotide sequence: TGCGCCAGCAGCTCCACCAATGAGCAGTTCTTC. Translation gives CASSSTNEQFF.

This chain uses TRBV27 with TRBJ2-2; 13 bases are a match to TRBD2. V trimming: 6 bases; J trimming: 7 bases; junction bases outside the gene matches: 5. Germline lookup yields CDR1 MNHEY and CDR2 SMNVEV (reference sequence). The CDR3 is made up of 15 amino acids. CDR3 amino acids: CASRLAGGQYGELFF. The CDR3, as DNA: TGTGCCAGCAGACTAGCGGGAGGGCAATACGGGGAGCTGTTTTTT.

The gene calls are TRBV6-5 and TRBJ2-3; maybe TRBD2 (5 bases). CDR1 and CDR2 from the germline V gene are MNHEY and SVGAGI. V was trimmed by 5 bases and J by 4 bases, leaving 13 bases between them. This CDR3 comprises 14 residues. DNA for the CDR3: TGTGCCAGCAGTCAGAGAGGGAGCTCAGATACGCAGTATTTT. Translating gives CASSQRGSSDTQYF.